Listed below are T cell receptor beta chains from one sample, sequenced in a study of CD8+ T cells in alopecia areata. Clones were read by immunoSEQ multiplex PCR, and TCRdb kept only the in-frame ones, dropping some. In the table there are under 95,000 clones, about three quarters of which are singletons. This material consisted of CD8+ T cells sorted from blood, taken between weeks 44 and 45, from a patient treated with tofacitinib. These receptor sequences come from a human donor with alopecia areata. The CDR3 runs from the conserved cysteine through the conserved F or W. Fields, in order: D gene, J gene, V gene, clone size, CDR3 protein, CDR3 DNA. The D gene is left open where the match is weak. Size is stated for part of the rows, as once, few or many counts, or as a class when the clone is expanded.

d_gene: .
j_gene: TRBJ2-7
v_gene: TRBV10-1
abundance: few
CDR3aa: CASSDQTEQYF
CDR3nt: TGCGCCAGCAGTGATCAGACGGAGCAGTACTTC

d_gene: .
j_gene: TRBJ2-1
v_gene: TRBV4-3
abundance: .
CDR3aa: CASSQARGTYNEQFF
CDR3nt: TGCGCCAGCAGCCAAGCCAGGGGCACCTACAATGAGCAGTTCTTC

d_gene: TRBD1
j_gene: TRBJ2-7
v_gene: TRBV30
abundance: .
CDR3aa: CAWISRDSPYEQYF
CDR3nt: TGTGCCTGGATCAGCCGGGACAGTCCCTACGAGCAGTACTTC

d_gene: .
j_gene: TRBJ1-2
v_gene: TRBV13
abundance: .
CDR3aa: CASSQVSLATDYGYTF
CDR3nt: TGCGCCAGCAGCCAAGTTTCGCTAGCCACAGACTATGGCTACACCTTC

d_gene: TRBD2
j_gene: TRBJ2-3
v_gene: TRBV4-3
abundance: .
CDR3aa: CASSQDPQRGPRDTQYF
CDR3nt: TGCGCCAGCAGCCAAGATCCCCAGCGGGGGCCCCGGGATACGCAGTATTTT

d_gene: .
j_gene: TRBJ2-3
v_gene: TRBV25-1
abundance: .
CDR3aa: CASSELGDTRTDTQYF
CDR3nt: TGTGCCAGCAGTGAATTGGGGGACACCCGCACAGATACGCAGTATTTT

d_gene: .
j_gene: TRBJ2-7
v_gene: TRBV4-2
abundance: .
CDR3aa: CASSQAGESYEQYF
CDR3nt: TGTGCCAGCAGCCAAGCCGGGGAATCCTACGAGCAGTACTTC

d_gene: TRBD2
j_gene: TRBJ2-2
v_gene: TRBV27
abundance: .
CDR3aa: CASRTSVNTGELFF
CDR3nt: TGTGCCAGCAGAACTAGCGTGAATACCGGGGAGCTGTTTTTT

d_gene: TRBD1
j_gene: TRBJ2-1
v_gene: TRBV14
abundance: .
CDR3aa: CASSRVGGTGDNEQFF
CDR3nt: TGTGCCAGCAGCCGGGTTGGTGGGACAGGGGACAATGAGCAGTTCTTC

d_gene: TRBD1
j_gene: TRBJ1-2
v_gene: TRBV5-6
abundance: .
CDR3aa: CASSETGEYGYTF
CDR3nt: TGTGCCAGCAGCGAGACAGGGGAGTATGGCTACACCTTC

d_gene: .
j_gene: TRBJ2-7
v_gene: TRBV27
abundance: .
CDR3aa: CASSPMGSIGYEQYF
CDR3nt: TGTGCCAGCAGCCCAATGGGGAGCATCGGGTACGAGCAGTACTTC

d_gene: .
j_gene: TRBJ1-5
v_gene: TRBV6-5
abundance: .
CDR3aa: CASSSIAGNNQPQHF
CDR3nt: TGTGCCAGCAGCTCCATCGCAGGGAACAATCAGCCCCAGCATTTT

d_gene: .
j_gene: TRBJ2-7
v_gene: TRBV11-2
abundance: .
CDR3aa: CASSLGTLISYEQYF
CDR3nt: TGTGCCAGCAGCTTAGGGACACTTATCTCCTACGAGCAGTACTTC

d_gene: .
j_gene: TRBJ1-2
v_gene: TRBV29-1
abundance: few
CDR3aa: CSARTGDYGYTF
CDR3nt: TGCAGCGCCCGGACGGGGGACTATGGCTACACCTTC

d_gene: .
j_gene: TRBJ1-5
v_gene: TRBV5-5
abundance: .
CDR3aa: CASSLEGISNQPQHF
CDR3nt: TGTGCCAGCAGCCTGGAGGGGATCAGCAATCAGCCCCAGCATTTT

d_gene: .
j_gene: TRBJ2-7
v_gene: TRBV4-3
abundance: .
CDR3aa: CASSQTTGYEQYF
CDR3nt: TGCGCCAGCAGCCAAACTACTGGGTACGAGCAGTACTTC

d_gene: .
j_gene: TRBJ1-5
v_gene: TRBV5-1
abundance: .
CDR3aa: CASSLDGGNQPQHF
CDR3nt: TGCGCCAGCAGCTTGGATGGAGGCAATCAGCCCCAGCATTTT

d_gene: .
j_gene: TRBJ1-6
v_gene: TRBV30
abundance: once
CDR3aa: CAWSPGSSSYNSPLHF
CDR3nt: TGTGCCTGGAGTCCCGGGTCGAGTTCCTATAATTCACCCCTCCACTTT

d_gene: .
j_gene: TRBJ2-5
v_gene: TRBV7-9
abundance: .
CDR3aa: CASSGAQETQYF
CDR3nt: TGTGCCAGCAGTGGGGCCCAAGAGACCCAGTACTTC

d_gene: .
j_gene: TRBJ2-7
v_gene: TRBV29-1
abundance: .
CDR3aa: CSVVSRNLNYSYEQYF
CDR3nt: TGCAGCGTTGTATCCAGAAATTTAAATTACTCCTACGAGCAGTACTTC

d_gene: TRBD1
j_gene: TRBJ2-2
v_gene: TRBV19
abundance: .
CDR3aa: CASSRGSGELFF
CDR3nt: TGTGCCAGTAGCAGGGGGTCCGGGGAGCTGTTTTTT

d_gene: .
j_gene: TRBJ1-2
v_gene: TRBV28
abundance: few
CDR3aa: CASTPEKNYGYTF
CDR3nt: TGTGCCAGCACCCCGGAGAAAAACTATGGCTACACCTTC

d_gene: .
j_gene: TRBJ1-2
v_gene: TRBV19
abundance: .
CDR3aa: CASSISGADGYTF
CDR3nt: TGTGCCAGTAGTATCTCAGGGGCGGATGGCTACACCTTC

d_gene: TRBD1
j_gene: TRBJ2-7
v_gene: TRBV29-1
abundance: few
CDR3aa: CSVLTGGYEQYF
CDR3nt: TGCAGCGTTTTAACAGGGGGCTACGAGCAGTACTTC

d_gene: TRBD1
j_gene: TRBJ2-1
v_gene: TRBV9
abundance: .
CDR3aa: CASSVAGQGKNEQFF
CDR3nt: TGTGCCAGCAGCGTAGCGGGACAGGGAAAAAATGAGCAGTTCTTC

d_gene: .
j_gene: TRBJ1-5
v_gene: TRBV19
abundance: .
CDR3aa: CASSIRDNNQPQHF
CDR3nt: TGTGCCAGTAGTATAAGGGACAACAATCAGCCCCAGCATTTT

d_gene: .
j_gene: TRBJ1-1
v_gene: TRBV28
abundance: few
CDR3aa: CASEQGIGGTEAFF
CDR3nt: TGTGCCAGTGAACAGGGTATCGGTGGCACTGAAGCTTTCTTT